This T cell receptor beta chain was observed in a study of T-cell memory formation after mild COVID-19. As for the study in general: Across donors, TCR clusters were largely donor specific.

The CDR3 covers 16 residues. From germline, CDR1 is MDHEN and CDR2 SYDVKM. With 2 bases removed from V and 5 bases from J, the gap between germline ends came to 18 bases. TCR alpha and TCR beta cDNA libraries carrying sample barcodes and UMIs were produced by 5'RACE using constant-segment primers. In TCRdb, the 5' RACE reads were re-called with MiXCR into one record per CDR3 protein. This sample has roughly 280,000 distinct CDR3 sequences, with 7% to 10% found just once. This clonotype was recorded at least ten times. As yet, its antigen is unknown. Study-wide findings and caveats: Largely, contracting CD4+ clones fell within CM and EM, and contracting CD8+ clones within EMRA.

This clonotype was sampled from a man aged 18 to 35 who had mild COVID-19 (a few samples of this study predate the infection). Cell type and time point are not known. The chain employs TRBV28 and TRBJ1-1; D remains unclear. Input material: PBMCs or a T cell subset sorted from them (not recorded which). In nucleotides, the CDR3 is TGTGCCAGCAGTTTACCCGCCCCGGTAGGGAGGACTGAAGCTTTCTTT. It yields the protein CASSLPAPVGRTEAFF.